This T cell receptor (beta chain) comes out of a study of cytomegalovirus exposure and HLA in healthy donors (TCRdb year 2017). Study-level background: An earlier analysis of 587 of the donors reported 276 Gb of sequence data and 100 million to 130 million unique TCR beta sequences from about 179 million T cells. An earlier analysis of some 500 of the donors applied high-throughput TCR beta sequencing to assess whether each TCR beta V gene segment acted as functional or pseudogenic. The study aimed to test whether cataloging public T cell receptors could reveal signatures of past pathogen exposure. The genetic ancestry cluster associated with self-reported Caucasian donors included about 81% of the roughly 390 genotyped donors. The number of donors typed differed by locus, with about 629-630 for A, B, C, DRB1 and DQB1, about 500 for DQA1, 600 to 610 for DPA1, and about 450 for DPB1. Because of strong linkage in the cohort, four to six DR-DQ haplotypes were treated as single units for association and clustering. Roughly 300 gigabases of sequencing data and tens of millions of unique TCR sequences made up an early release that covered approximately 620 HLA-typed donors. Genome-wide SNP genotypes for about 65% of the 666 donors were used in a later genetic analysis, which treated that subset as a discovery cohort. Every discovery cohort repertoire had been produced on one sequencing platform. On average, 235,054 unique TCR beta nucleotide sequences were sequenced per donor among roughly 430 genotyped donors of the cohort, with roughly 18% of those sequences being non-productive. Donor age, sex, ethnicity and CMV serostatus were collected together with the repertoire data. The study combined high-throughput TCR immunosequencing, statistical association of individual TCRs with disease status, and machine learning to predict cytomegalovirus infection status. Besides the first cohort of under 700 subjects, a separate validation cohort made up of about 120 different subjects was used. In the later analysis, no new phenotypic data were used to find candidate immune exposures; instead, reliance was placed on TCR beta sequences and their occurrence across donors. The study used immunosequencing to profile the T cell repertoires of 666 subjects and linked those repertoires to cytomegalovirus serostatus. Class I and class II HLA loci were covered by the typing at four-digit resolution. A later analysis re-examined previously published TCR beta repertoires from more than 600 donors and added high-resolution HLA genotyping to investigate patterns of TCR occurrence.

The method was the immunoSEQ multiplex PCR assay. The multiplex PCR relied on a mix of 60 forward primers for TCR Vbeta segments and 13 reverse primers for TCR Jbeta segments. A multiplex PCR assay on genomic DNA amplified the CDR3 region of rearranged TCR beta genes. The Illumina HiSeq System was used to sequence the amplified TCR beta libraries as 87-base-pair reads. Regarding the original processing steps: A later analysis counted 65 million to 90 million unique TCR beta chains across the 700 or so repertoires, and some 11 million of these chains were shared by at least two donors. Raw reads were error-corrected and collapsed into unique sequences with a nearest-neighbor algorithm that merged closely related sequences to remove PCR and sequencing errors. Alignment of CDR3 sequences to IMGT reference sequences was used to assign V, D and J gene segments. For a sequence to be retained, a match of at least six nucleotides to both a V gene segment and a J gene segment was required. A rearrangement was called productive if the CDR3 had no stop codons and remained in frame with V and J, and every other rearrangement was called non-productive. Following IMGT convention, CDR3 was defined as the stretch from the second conserved V-encoded cysteine to the conserved J-encoded phenylalanine. The earlier analysis of fewer than 750 of the donors excluded sequences that lacked an unambiguous match to a single V gene segment. An earlier analysis of a few hundred of the donors classified V segments as functional when productive rearrangements were above 56.7% and as segregating when the standard deviation between donors was above 5%. A statistical classification framework was built for diagnosing cytomegalovirus status from the catalog of TCR beta chain sequences. In a later analysis, V and J genes were assigned by comparing TCR nucleotide sequences against IMGT/GENE-DB human TR gene sequences. In a later analysis, CDR3 sequences and most-parsimonious VDJ recombination scenarios were assigned using the TCRdist pipeline. In a later analysis, each TCR beta chain was defined by its CDR3 amino acid sequence together with its V-gene family, and reads without a unique V-gene family were excluded. As a way to deal with suspected cross-contamination and a sequencing artifact, a later analysis dropped 450 to 700 nucleotide sequences that were highly shared and had low generation probability. In a later analysis, a clonal expansion index for each public chain was calculated from normalized within-repertoire ranks of inferred template counts. In a later analysis, generation probabilities were computed with a VDJ recombination model fitted to out-of-frame rearrangements, and the resulting probabilities were checked against IGoR. A later analysis scored TCR-TCR, TCR-HLA and TCR-CMV co-occurrence with hypergeometric tests, applying a repertoire-size bias correction to TCR pairs. False discovery rates were estimated in a later analysis by permuting HLA or CMV assignments 20 times. A later analysis grouped co-occurring TCRs with DBSCAN, adding TCRdist sequence similarity when clustering within HLA-allele-positive subsets. Co-occurrence clustering excluded repertoires with fewer than 30,000 or more than 120,000 public chains, plus five with anomalous nucleotide sharing. The source is immuneACCESS, and TCRdb retained only in-frame sequences with V and J called. Part of the clones is not carried over; for the studies checked, unresolved V genes explain less than half of this, and the remainder is unexplained. The V and J calls and clone size were taken over from that table, and D and trimming were inferred from the DNA. The sample table holds some 110,000 clones, of which 75% to 80% were seen once. The top ten hold 4.5% to 7% of the sample.

In total, 666 healthy bone marrow donors made up the cohort. Cohort members were all nominally healthy when sampled, although unrecorded immune exposures were likely present. The donor tested CMV seropositive and was one of the 289 seropositive cohort members. A peripheral blood sample was collected from each donor, and TCR beta sequencing was performed on peripheral blood mononuclear cells. Genomic DNA extraction from the blood cell samples was performed with the Qiagen DNeasy Blood Extraction Kit. On this clone itself: Its antigen target is currently unknown. Base qualities are missing; no much larger clone stands one base away.

The paper's findings and limits, for the study overall: Compared with equally common non-associated chains, HLA-associated TCR beta chains in a later analysis were more clonally expanded and had lower generation probabilities. A later analysis found that most CMV-associated TCR beta chains appeared HLA-restricted, with HLA associations seemingly driven largely by CMV exposure. Correlated functional status among segregating V segments might reflect linkage disequilibrium, but an unknown experimental factor could not be ruled out. Assigning TCR associations to individual alleles was difficult when HLA alleles, especially DR and DQ, strongly co-occurred. In a later analysis, TCR association rates were found to vary across HLA loci, with the most associated TCRs seen for DRB1 alleles and the fewest for HLA-C alleles. Because HLA typing was missing for some donors at each locus, association tests included only the typed subset. The presence/absence analyses assumed that sequencing depth was roughly uniform across donors, and that assumption may not be true. Some IMGT-functional V segments, including TRBV6-2 and TRBV6-3, could not be told apart with the 87-base-pair reads, so those segments were excluded. Immune exposure information for the cohort was limited to CMV serostatus. Approximately 16 rarely observed V segments, including chromosome 9 orphons, were excluded from the earlier analysis of approximately 600 of the donors because counts were too low. Most TCR sequences were seen in very few donors, while some public TCRs were found in many individuals. In a later analysis, 15,000 to 20,000 TCR beta sequences were associated with specific HLA alleles at a false discovery rate of 0.05. In both the original and validation cohorts, the classifier was reported to diagnose cytomegalovirus status with high specificity and sensitivity. V-gene and J-gene trimming of TCR beta chains was associated with a missense DCLRE1C variant in a later genetic analysis, and the association was replicated in an independent cohort. A further reported finding was that TCR beta sequences accurately predicted the HLA-A and HLA-B alleles for most subjects in the first cohort. A cluster of highly shared sequence variants was judged likely to be a technical artifact of the sequencing pipeline. In this cohort, only TCR beta chains were sequenced, and detectable features were limited by the absence of alpha or paired-chain data. Compared with the roughly 670-donor mean, donors in an Asian-associated ancestry cluster had fewer N-insertions in productive TCRs, according to a later genetic analysis. Broadly in line with IMGT annotations, most TCR beta V segments showed up in productive rearrangements about 90% or about 30% of the time in an earlier analysis of roughly 590 of the donors. According to the authors, the approach could potentially be generalized to other disease states and immunological phenotypes. A total of 150 to 200 TCR beta chains were listed by the study as associated with cytomegalovirus. In vitro tests confirmed that a few of the cytomegalovirus-associated TCR beta chains recognize cytomegalovirus antigens. Several of the top co-occurrence clusters appeared to be linked to parvovirus B19, influenza, CMV and Epstein-Barr virus, according to a later analysis.

The CDR3 starts with the cysteine, ends with the phenylalanine, and has 15 residues. Only the CDR3 DNA stays, 45 bases, in frame from base 1. The germline V gene supplies CDR1 SQVTM and CDR2 ANQGSEA. The clonotype originates from a man between 60 and 75 years old in good health and CMV-seropositive. The receptor chain draws on TRBV29-1 and TRBJ2-5, with 11 central nucleotides matching TRBD1. The better agreement between TRBJ2-7 and the DNA end casts doubt on the J call. Sequencing was done on a sample of PBMCs. The CDR3: CSVGGTGGYSYEQYF. In nucleotides, the sequence is TGCAGCGTTGGGGGGACAGGGGGGTACTCCTACGAGCAGTACTTC.